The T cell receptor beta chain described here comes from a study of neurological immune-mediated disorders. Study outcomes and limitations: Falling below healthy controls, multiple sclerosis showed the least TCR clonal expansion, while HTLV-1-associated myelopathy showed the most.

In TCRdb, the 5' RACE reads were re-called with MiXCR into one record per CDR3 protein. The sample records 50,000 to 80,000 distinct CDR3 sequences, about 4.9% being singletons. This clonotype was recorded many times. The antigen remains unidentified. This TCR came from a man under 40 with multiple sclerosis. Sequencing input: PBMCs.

The CDR3 DNA reads as TGTGCCGTCTCCCAGGGTACCCCTCCGGATCCCCTCCACTTT. Translating it yields CAVSQGTPPDPLHF. The V call is TRBV10-3, the J call TRBJ1-6, with D perhaps matching TRBD1 (5 bases). Trimming stripped 11 bases from V and 13 bases from J, with 24 bases between. This CDR3 comprises 14 residues. CDR1 ENHRY and CDR2 SYGVKD come from the germline V gene.